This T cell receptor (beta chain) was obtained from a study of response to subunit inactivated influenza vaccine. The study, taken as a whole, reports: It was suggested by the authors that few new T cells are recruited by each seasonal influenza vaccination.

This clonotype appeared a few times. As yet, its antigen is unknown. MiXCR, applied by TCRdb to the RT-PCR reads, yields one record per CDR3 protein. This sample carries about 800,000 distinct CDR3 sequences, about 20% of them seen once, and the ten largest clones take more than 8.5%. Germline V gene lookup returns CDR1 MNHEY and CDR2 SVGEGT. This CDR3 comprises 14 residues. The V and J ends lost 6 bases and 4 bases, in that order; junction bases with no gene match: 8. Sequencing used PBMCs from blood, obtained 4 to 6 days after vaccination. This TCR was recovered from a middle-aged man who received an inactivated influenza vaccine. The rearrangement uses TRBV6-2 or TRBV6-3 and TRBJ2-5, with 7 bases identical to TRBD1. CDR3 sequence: CASRTHRGPETQYF. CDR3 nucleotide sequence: TGTGCCAGCAGAACTCACAGGGGTCCAGAGACCCAGTACTTC.